This T cell receptor (beta chain) was captured in a study of shared clonotypes between healthy human individuals. This clone occurred once. Profiling relied on immunoSEQ multiplex PCR, and the TCRdb table lists in-frame clones only, not all of them. The data show more than 450,000 clones, less than 85% seen once. This CDR3 contains 14 residues. The ends were cut back, 1 base at V and 3 bases at J, with 8 bases in the middle. The germline V gene has CDR1 SGHTS and CDR2 YDEGEE. This receptor was identified in a woman in her thirties or forties in good health. Some clones in this sample may be carry-over from other donors' samples. The V call is TRBV5-8, the J call TRBJ2-1; no definite D call. Sample: PBMCs. The CDR3 here is CASSLRVVYNEQFF. Written as DNA, the CDR3 is TGTGCCAGCAGCTTGAGGGTCGTCTACAATGAGCAGTTCTTC.